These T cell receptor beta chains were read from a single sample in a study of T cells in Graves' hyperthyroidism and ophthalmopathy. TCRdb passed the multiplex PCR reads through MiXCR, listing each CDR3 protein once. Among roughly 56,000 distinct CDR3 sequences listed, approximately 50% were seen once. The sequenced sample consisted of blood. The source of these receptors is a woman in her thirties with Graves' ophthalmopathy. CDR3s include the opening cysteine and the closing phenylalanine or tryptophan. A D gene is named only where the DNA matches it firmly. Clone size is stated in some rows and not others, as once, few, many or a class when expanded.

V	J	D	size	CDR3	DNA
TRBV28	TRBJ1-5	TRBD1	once	CASRLPGQSQHF	TGTGCCAGCAGGTTACCGGGACAGTCCCAGCATTTT
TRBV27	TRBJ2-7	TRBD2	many	CASSLRPSGRDEQYF	TGTGCCAGCAGTTTAAGGCCTAGCGGACGGGACGAGCAGTACTTC
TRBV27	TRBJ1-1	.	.	CASRRGQRMNTEAFF	TGTGCCAGCAGGCGCGGACAGCGAATGAACACTGAAGCTTTCTTT
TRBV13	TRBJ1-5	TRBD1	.	CASSLGRGLKHEHF	TGTGCCAGCAGCTTAGGCAGGGGGCTGAAACACGAGCATTTT
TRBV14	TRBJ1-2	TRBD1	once	CASSYRGSDYGYTF	TGTGCCAGCAGCTACAGGGGGAGCGACTATGGCTACACCTTC
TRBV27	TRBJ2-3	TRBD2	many	CASSPQLASVADTQYF	TGTGCCAGCAGCCCTCAACTAGCGTCAGTGGCAGATACGCAGTATTTT
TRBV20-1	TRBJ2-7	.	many	CSALPPGLEDYEQYF	TGCAGTGCCCTCCCACCGGGACTCGAAGATTACGAGCAGTACTTC
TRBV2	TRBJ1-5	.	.	CASSKDQTTNSPQHF	TGTGCCAGCAGTAAGGACCAGACGACCAATTCACCCCAGCATTTT
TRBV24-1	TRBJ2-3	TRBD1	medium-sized	CATSYGQGTDTQYF	TGTGCCACCAGTTATGGACAGGGAACAGATACGCAGTATTTT
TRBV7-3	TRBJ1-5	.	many	CASSGIPKGHLQSAPAF	TGTGCCAGCAGCGGAATACCAAAGGGACACCTTCAATCAGCCCCAGCATTT
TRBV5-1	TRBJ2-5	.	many	CASSPVPIGGGETQYF	TGCGCCAGCAGCCCAGTACCAATCGGGGGCGGAGAGACCCAGTACTTC
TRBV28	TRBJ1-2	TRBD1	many	CASSRTGVDYGYTF	TGTGCCAGCAGTCGGACAGGGGTTGACTATGGCTACACCTTC
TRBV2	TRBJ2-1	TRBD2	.	CASSEPWVAGGPNNKQFF	TGTGCCAGCAGTGAACCCTGGGTAGCGGGAGGGCCAAACAATAAGCAGTTCTTC
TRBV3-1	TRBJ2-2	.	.	CASSQDPTGELFF	TGTGCCAGCAGCCAAGATCCGACAGGGGAGCTGTTTTTT
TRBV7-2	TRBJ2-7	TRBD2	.	CASSQAVHGGRPAYEQYF	TGCGCCAGCAGCCAGGCCGTACATGGCGGGAGGCCGGCCTACGAGCAGTACTTC
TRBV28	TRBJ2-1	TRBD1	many	CASRHDRATYNEQFF	TGTGCCAGCAGACACGACAGGGCAACCTACAATGAGCAGTTCTTC
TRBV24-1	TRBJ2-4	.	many	CATSDSAGGEKNIQYF	TGTGCCACCAGTGACTCCGCAGGGGGGGAAAAAAACATTCAGTACTTC
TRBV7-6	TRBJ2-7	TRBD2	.	CASGLTAGGVSYEQYF	TGTGCCAGCGGCCTAACGGCGGGAGGGGTCTCCTACGAGCAGTACTTC
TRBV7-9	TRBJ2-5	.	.	CASTQGTETQYF	TGTGCTAGTACCCAGGGAACAGAGACCCAGTACTTC
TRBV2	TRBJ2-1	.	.	CASSLTGTDNEQFF	TGTGCCAGCAGCCTGACAGGAACCGACAATGAGCAGTTCTTC
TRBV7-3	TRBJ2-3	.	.	CASSSTGAGDTQYF	TGTGCCAGCAGCTCAACGGGGGCGGGAGATACGCAGTATTTT
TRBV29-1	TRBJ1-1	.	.	CSSPQEDTEAFF	TGCAGCTCCCCGCAGGAGGACACTGAAGCTTTCTTT
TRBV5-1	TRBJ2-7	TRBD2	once	CASSLRAGEPYEQYF	TGCGCCAGCAGCTTGCGGGCGGGAGAGCCCTACGAGCAGTACTTC
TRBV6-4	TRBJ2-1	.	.	CASSEGSDNEQFF	TGTGCCAGCAGTGAAGGTTCAGACAATGAGCAGTTCTTC
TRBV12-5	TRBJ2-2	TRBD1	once	CARPTGALTTNTGELFF	TGTGCTAGGCCGACAGGGGCACTAACGACGAACACCGGGGAGCTGTTTTTT
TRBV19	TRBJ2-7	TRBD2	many	CASSIISGSNEQYF	TGTGCCAGTAGTATCATTAGCGGGAGTAACGAGCAGTACTTC
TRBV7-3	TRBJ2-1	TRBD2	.	CASSLTSGVQQFF	TGTGCCAGCAGCTTGACTAGCGGGGTTCAGCAGTTCTTC
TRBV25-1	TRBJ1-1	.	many	CASTKTVNTEAFF	TGTGCCAGCACCAAGACAGTGAACACTGAAGCTTTCTTT
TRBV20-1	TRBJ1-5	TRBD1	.	CSAINRRTGGWQPQHF	TGCAGTGCCATAAATCGGCGGACAGGGGGATGGCAGCCCCAGCATTTT
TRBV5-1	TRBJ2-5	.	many	CASSLLGSRQETQYF	TGCGCCAGCAGCTTGCTAGGGAGCCGACAAGAGACCCAGTACTTC
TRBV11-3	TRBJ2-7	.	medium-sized	CASSLDGYEQYF	TGTGCCAGCAGCTTAGATGGCTACGAGCAGTACTTC